Sequencing of this T cell receptor beta chain was carried out in a study of blood T cell repertoires in COVID-19. Study in general: The analysed material was cDNA or gDNA that came from T cells, B-cell-depleted T cells, or PBMCs.

V was trimmed by 4 bases and J by 3 bases, leaving 13 bases between them. Per the germline V gene, CDR1 is SGHRS and CDR2 is YFSETQ. CDR3 length equals 14 residues. The table came from immunoSEQ multiplex PCR; TCRdb's copy has only in-frame clones and leaves some out. The sample contains roughly 71,000 clones, approximately 90% of which appear only once. The sequence derives from a young man with acute or convalescent COVID-19. The sample taken for sequencing was peripheral blood. The chain joins TRBV5-1 to TRBJ1-1, with D possibly matching TRBD1 (6 bases). The CDR3 DNA reads TGCGCCAGCAGCCCCTCAGGGGTGGACACTGAAGCTTTCTTT. Encoded protein: CASSPSGVDTEAFF.